This T cell receptor beta chain was sequenced for a study of cytomegalovirus exposure and HLA in healthy donors. For the study at large: In terms of ancestry, the Caucasian-associated cluster contained 75% to 85% of the approximately 400 genotyped donors.

Comment on this clone: Its antigen is as yet unknown.

Findings of the study overall: Reports described diagnosis of cytomegalovirus status by the classifier as highly specific and sensitive. Later on, analysis showed that most CMV-associated TCR beta chains appeared to be HLA-restricted. In an earlier analysis, in roughly 580 donors, most V segments appeared productive either ~90% or ~30% of the time.

PCR involved 60 Vbeta and 13 Jbeta primers. Generated by immunoSEQ multiplex PCR, the TCRdb table keeps only in-frame clones and is missing some. The table includes 200,000 or so clones, roughly four fifths detected once. Sequencing used PBMCs. The source of this sequence is a woman between 18 and 30 years old in good health and CMV-seronegative.

CDR3: CSVAQTYEQYF. The CDR3 DNA reads TGCAGCGTTGCCCAGACCTACGAGCAGTACTTC. The chain joins TRBV29-1 to TRBJ2-7; D uncertain. This CDR3 region has 11 residues. Per germline, CDR1 SQVTM and CDR2 ANQGSEA. V was clipped by 4 bases and J by 2 bases, with 6 bases between them.